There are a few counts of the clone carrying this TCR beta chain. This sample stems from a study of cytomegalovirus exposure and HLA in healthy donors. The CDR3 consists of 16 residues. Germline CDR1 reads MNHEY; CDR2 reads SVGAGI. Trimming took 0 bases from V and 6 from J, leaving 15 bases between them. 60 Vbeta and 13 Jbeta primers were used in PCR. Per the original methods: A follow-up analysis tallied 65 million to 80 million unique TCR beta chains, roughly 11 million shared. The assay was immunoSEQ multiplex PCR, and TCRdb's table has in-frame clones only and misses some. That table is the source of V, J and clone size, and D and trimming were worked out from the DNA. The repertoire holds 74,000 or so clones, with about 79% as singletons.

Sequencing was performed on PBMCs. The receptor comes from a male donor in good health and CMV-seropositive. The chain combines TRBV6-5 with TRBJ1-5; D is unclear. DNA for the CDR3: TGTGCCAGCAGTTACTCGAGCTCATCCCCAACTCAGCCCCAGCATTTT. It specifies CASSYSSSSPTQPQHF.